The next 23 T cell receptor beta chains were all read from a single sample in a study of cytomegalovirus exposure and HLA in healthy donors listed by TCRdb under 2017. Libraries came from the immunoSEQ multiplex PCR assay. This is the immuneACCESS table as TCRdb keeps it, with only in-frame sequences that have V and J called. A part of the clones is gone; compared with another copy, unresolved V genes explain less than half, and the rest is unexplained. For this sample there are about 240,000 clones; around 88% appear just once. The ten most abundant clones make up 1% to 1.5% of the sample. The sample consisted of PBMCs. The source of these receptors is a woman aged 30 to 39 in good health and CMV-seropositive.

The table lists this clone with a count of one. The V call is TRBV30, the J call TRBJ2-7; TRBD2 is a possible D gene (5 bases). Trimming shortened V by 0 bases and J by 2 bases, and 23 bases separated the two germline ends. The CDR3 extends over 18 amino acids. Germline lookup yields CDR1 GTSNPN and CDR2 SVGIG (reference sequence). The CDR3 is CAWSVGLTYGGPTYEQYF. The DNA for the CDR3 is TGTGCCTGGAGTGTTGGTCTTACATATGGCGGGCCCACCTACGAGCAGTACTTC.

The chain combines TRBV28 with TRBJ2-7, with D tentatively TRBD1 (6 bases). Germline CDR1 reads MDHEN; CDR2 reads SYDVKM. The CDR3 spans 15 residues. V lost 6 bases and J 3 bases, leaving 18 bases between the germline ends. CDR3 amino acids: CASRYQTGSGYEQYF. CDR3 bases: TGTGCCAGCAGATATCAGACAGGCTCCGGCTACGAGCAGTACTTC. Looking up the rest from reference TRBV28 and TRBJ2-7 gives the full variable domain: DVKVTQSSRYLVKRTGEKVFLECVQDMDHENMFWYRQDPGLGLRLIYFSYDVKMKEKGDIPEGYSVSREKKERFSLILESASTNQTSMYLCASRYQTGSGYEQYFGPGTRLTVT.

The J gene is TRBJ2-5, the V gene TRBV7-9; 9 bases match TRBD1. The V and J ends lost 5 bases and 4 bases, in that order; junction bases with no gene match: 11. The germline CDR1 and CDR2 sequences are SEHNR and FQNEAQ (reference sequence). There are 16 residues in the CDR3. The CDR3 bases are TGTGCCAGCAGCCCCGTCGGGGACAGGGTGACAGAGACCCAGTACTTC. As protein: CASSPVGDRVTETQYF.

The genes are TRBV27 and TRBJ1-4; D is perhaps TRBD1 (6 bases). Germline CDR1 is MNHEY and CDR2 is SMNVEV (reference sequence). V gave up 6 bases and J gave up 3 bases, with 14 bases separating them. CDR3 size: 15 residues. CDR3 bases: TGTGCCAGCAGCCCGACAGGCGCGTCTAATGAAAAACTGTTTTTT. Protein product: CASSPTGASNEKLFF. The full variable domain, in which reference TRBV27 and TRBJ1-4 provide the parts outside the CDR3, is EAQVTQNPRYLITVTGKKLTVTCSQNMNHEYMSWYRQDPGLGLRQIYYSMNVEVTDKGDVPEGYKVSRKEKRNFPLILESPSPNQTSLYFCASSPTGASNEKLFFGSGTQLSVL.

The chain joins TRBV15 to TRBJ1-1, with TRBD1 matching 7 bases. The V and J ends lost 3 bases and 3 bases, in that order; junction bases with no gene match: 7. This CDR3 region has 15 residues. CDR1 is LNHNV and CDR2 is YYDKDF in the germline V gene (reference sequence). CDR3 nucleotide sequence: TGTGCCACCAGCAGGGGTCAGGGGGTAGACACTGAAGCTTTCTTT. It is translated as CATSRGQGVDTEAFF.

The chain links TRBV5-1 to TRBJ2-5; a possible D gene is TRBD2 (6 bases). The V gene's germline CDR1 is SGHRS and CDR2 YFSETQ. V dropped 6 bases and J dropped 3 bases, with 18 bases sitting between them. The CDR3 is 15 amino acids. CDR3 loop: CASTPGWRDKETQYF. The DNA for the CDR3 is TGCGCCAGCACCCCGGGGTGGCGGGATAAAGAGACCCAGTACTTC. The full variable domain, with the rest looked up from reference TRBV5-1 and TRBJ2-5, is KAGVTQTPRYLIKTRGQQVTLSCSPISGHRSVSWYQQTPGQGLQFLFEYFSETQRNKGNFPGRFSGRQFSNSRSEMNVSTLELGDSALYLCASTPGWRDKETQYFGPGTRLLVL.

CDR3 sequence: CASSFGGAEGYTF. The CDR3 nucleotides are TGTGCCAGCAGTTTCGGGGGGGCAGAAGGCTACACCTTC. The V and J genes are TRBV27 and TRBJ1-2, with D tentatively TRBD1 (6 bases). The CDR3 sequence is 13 residues long. CDR1 is MNHEY and CDR2 is SMNVEV in the germline V gene (reference sequence). V lost 3 bases and J 8 bases, leaving 13 bases between the germline ends.

This rearrangement joins TRBV28 to TRBJ2-7, with a possible D match to TRBD2 (7 bases). Germline V gene data show CDR1 as MDHEN and CDR2 as SYDVKM. This CDR3 comprises 14 residues. V was trimmed by 2 bases and J by 4 bases, leaving 12 bases between them. DNA for the CDR3: TGTGCCAGCAGTTTAGGAGGGGGGGTTTACGAGCAGTACTTC. It specifies CASSLGGGVYEQYF.

The chain is built from TRBV9 and TRBJ1-2; possible D gene TRBD1, 5 bases. Trimming pared 0 bases from V and 3 bases from J, leaving 15 bases between. The CDR3 has 16 amino acids. The germline V gene encodes CDR1 SGDLS and CDR2 YYNGEE. The CDR3 DNA sequence: TGTGCCAGCAGCGTAGATGACAGCCCTTTCTACTATGGCTACACCTTC. Residues: CASSVDDSPFYYGYTF.

The chain links TRBV7-2 to TRBJ2-7; 8 positions match TRBD2. The CDR3 runs 15 residues. CDR1 and CDR2 (germline): SGHTA, FQGNSA. Germline trimming cut 1 base from V and 6 bases from J; bases unmatched to any gene: 8. As DNA, the CDR3 is TGTGCCAGCAGCTTAGTGGTGGCGGGAGGTCTCGAGCAGTACTTC. This sequence encodes CASSLVVAGGLEQYF.

V and J are TRBV27 and TRBJ2-7; D remains ambiguous. The CDR3 covers 13 residues. The V gene lost 10 bases and the J gene lost 0 bases, with 13 bases spanning the gap. Germline V gives CDR1 MNHEY, CDR2 SMNVEV (reference sequence). The CDR3 region has the DNA TGTGCCATCCGGTCGCGAGACTCCTACGAGCAGTACTTC. This encodes CAIRSRDSYEQYF.

V and J are TRBV4-2 and TRBJ2-7, with 10 bases matching TRBD2. In germline, CDR1 is LGHNA, CDR2 YNFKEQ. This CDR3 has 14 amino acids. V lost 3 bases to trimming and J lost 5 bases; unmatched junction nucleotides: 4. The CDR3 DNA is TGTGCCAGCAGCCAGAGGAGCGGGGGGGACGAGCAGTACTTC. Protein product: CASSQRSGGDEQYF.

This chain joins TRBV5-1 and TRBJ2-3; 7 nucleotides match TRBD2. The V gene end was trimmed by 0 bases and the J gene end by 4 bases; junction bases not matched to a gene: 5. The length of the CDR3 is 15 residues. The V gene's germline CDR1 is SGHRS and CDR2 YFSETQ. CDR3: CASSLEAGVSDTQYF. DNA of the CDR3: TGCGCCAGCAGCTTGGAGGCGGGAGTATCAGATACGCAGTATTTT.

The chain couples TRBV7-4 to TRBJ1-5, with TRBD1 matching 7 bases. The CDR3 has 13 amino acids. Germline V gives CDR1 SGHVT, CDR2 SQSDAQ. Losses at the gene ends were 5 bases for V and 9 bases for J; bases not matched to a gene: 7. DNA of the CDR3: TGTGCCAGCAGCCTTGGGCAGGGGGGGCCCCAGCATTTT. Protein: CASSLGQGGPQHF.

This clone was recorded only once. The rearrangement links TRBV27 to TRBJ2-7, with 8 positions matching TRBD1. The length of the CDR3 is 14 residues. Germline trimming cut 3 bases from V and 4 bases from J; bases unmatched to any gene: 5. Germline CDR1 and CDR2: MNHEY and SMNVEV (reference sequence). The CDR3 protein is CASSFTGGGYEQYF. CDR3 DNA: TGTGCCAGCAGTTTTACAGGGGGTGGATACGAGCAGTACTTC.

This sequence joins TRBV29-1 and TRBJ2-1; 7 bases line up with TRBD2. J gave up 6 bases and V 1 base, and 9 bases lay outside the gene matches. CDR3 length equals 15 residues. Germline values: CDR1 SQVTM, CDR2 ANQGSEA. Written as DNA, the CDR3 is TGCAGCGTTGAAGGACCTAGCGGATATCGCAATGAGCAGTTCTTC. It encodes CSVEGPSGYRNEQFF.

The chain couples TRBV7-2 to TRBJ2-4; 9 nucleotides line up with TRBD2. This CDR3 has 14 amino acids. Per germline, CDR1 SGHTA and CDR2 FQGNSA. After removal of 5 bases from V and 12 bases from J, the junction contained 11 bases not matched to a gene. The CDR3 sequence is CASSQQGLAGTQYF. CDR3 nucleotides: TGTGCCAGCAGCCAGCAGGGGCTAGCGGGGACTCAGTACTTC.

This clone was detected a few times. The CDR3 DNA sequence: TGTGCCAGCCATCCCGGGACAGGGCCCGAGCAGTACTTC. Protein sequence: CASHPGTGPEQYF. The chain has TRBV27 and TRBJ2-7; TRBD1 aligns across 9 bases. The CDR3 is 13 amino acids. V was clipped by 8 bases and J by 6 bases; unmatched bases: 8. In germline, CDR1 is MNHEY, CDR2 SMNVEV (reference sequence).

The chain has TRBV7-9 and TRBJ1-1; 7 bases line up with TRBD1. Per germline, CDR1 SEHNR and CDR2 FQNEAQ (reference sequence). V gave up 5 bases and J gave up 6 bases; unmatched junction bases: 9. This CDR3 has 14 residues. The CDR3 nucleotides read TGTGCCAGCAGCATCAGACAGGGAGTCCCTGAAGCTTTCTTT. Translating it yields CASSIRQGVPEAFF.

In this sample, this clone turned up a few times. This sequence joins TRBV5-1 and TRBJ1-5, with D possibly TRBD1 on 6 matching bases. The V and J ends lost 0 bases and 5 bases respectively, with 9 bases between them. This CDR3 has 14 amino acids. Germline V lookup: CDR1 SGHRS, CDR2 YFSETQ. The CDR3 is CASSLDGGDQPQHF. CDR3 coding DNA: TGCGCCAGCAGCTTGGATGGGGGCGATCAGCCCCAGCATTTT.

The chain combines TRBV27 with TRBJ2-6; 8 bases are a match to TRBD2. Losses at the gene ends were 4 bases for V and 0 bases for J; bases not matched to a gene: 8. From germline, CDR1 is MNHEY and CDR2 SMNVEV (reference sequence). This CDR3 is built from 18 residues. This CDR3 is CASSWSLAGYSGANVLTF. CDR3 coding DNA: TGTGCCAGCAGTTGGAGCTTAGCGGGATACTCTGGGGCCAACGTCCTGACTTTC.

The chain combines TRBV5-1 with TRBJ1-3, with TRBD1 matching over 11 bases. Trimming cost V 7 bases and J 2 bases; bases outside gene matches: 2. Germline lookup yields CDR1 SGHRS and CDR2 YFSETQ. The CDR3 loop spans 14 amino acids. In nucleotides, the CDR3 is TGCGCCAGCGGACAGGGGGCAGCTGGAAACACCATATATTTT. Protein product: CASGQGAAGNTIYF.

This chain connects TRBV4-2 to TRBJ2-7, with D maybe TRBD2 (7 bases). V lost 1 base to trimming and J lost 4 bases, with 11 bases between them. Germline CDR1 is LGHNA and CDR2 is YNFKEQ. The CDR3 loop spans 14 amino acids. This CDR3 is CASSQGGGGYEQYF. The CDR3 DNA reads as TGTGCCAGCAGCCAAGGAGGGGGGGGATACGAGCAGTACTTC.